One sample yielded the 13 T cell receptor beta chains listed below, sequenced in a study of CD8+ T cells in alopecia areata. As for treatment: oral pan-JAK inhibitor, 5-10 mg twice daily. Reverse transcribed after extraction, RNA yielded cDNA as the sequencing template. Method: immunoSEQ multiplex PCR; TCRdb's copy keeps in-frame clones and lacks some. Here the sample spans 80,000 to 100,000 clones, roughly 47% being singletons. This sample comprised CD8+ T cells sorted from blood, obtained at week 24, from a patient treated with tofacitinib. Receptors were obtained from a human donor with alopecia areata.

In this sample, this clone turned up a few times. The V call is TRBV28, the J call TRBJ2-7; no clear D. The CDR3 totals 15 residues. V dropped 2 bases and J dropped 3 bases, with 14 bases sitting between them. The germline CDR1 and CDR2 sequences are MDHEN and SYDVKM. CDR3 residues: CASSLGKALLYEQYF. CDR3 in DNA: TGTGCCAGCAGTTTAGGGAAAGCCCTCCTCTACGAGCAGTACTTC.

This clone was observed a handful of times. The CDR3 is CASSQGRLNTEAFF. CDR3 nucleotide sequence: TGTGCCAGCAGCCAAGGCAGGCTGAACACTGAAGCTTTCTTT. The gene calls are TRBV14 and TRBJ1-1; no reliable D call. This CDR3 spans 14 amino acids. Germline V gene lookup returns CDR1 SGHDN and CDR2 FVKESK. V shed 1 base and J shed 0 bases, with 6 bases lying between them.

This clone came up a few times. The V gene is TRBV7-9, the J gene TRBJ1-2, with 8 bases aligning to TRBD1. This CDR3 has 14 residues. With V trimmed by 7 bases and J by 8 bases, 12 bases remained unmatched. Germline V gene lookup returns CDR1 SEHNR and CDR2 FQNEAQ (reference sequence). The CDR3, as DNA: TGTGCCAGCACGACGGGACAGGCCGCGGGGGGCTACACCTTC. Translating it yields CASTTGQAAGGYTF.

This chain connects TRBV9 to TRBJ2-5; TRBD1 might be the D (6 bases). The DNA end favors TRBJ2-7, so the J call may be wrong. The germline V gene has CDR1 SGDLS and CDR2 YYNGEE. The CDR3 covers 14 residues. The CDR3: CASSKEQGWHEQYF. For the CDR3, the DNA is TGTGCCAGCAGCAAGGAACAGGGTTGGCACGAGCAGTACTTC.

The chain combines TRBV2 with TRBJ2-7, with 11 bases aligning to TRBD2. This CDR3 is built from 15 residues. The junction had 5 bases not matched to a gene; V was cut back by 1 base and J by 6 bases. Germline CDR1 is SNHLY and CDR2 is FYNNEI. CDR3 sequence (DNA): TGTGCCAGCAGTGAAGGACTAGCGGGGTATGGCGAGCAGTACTTC. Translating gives CASSEGLAGYGEQYF.

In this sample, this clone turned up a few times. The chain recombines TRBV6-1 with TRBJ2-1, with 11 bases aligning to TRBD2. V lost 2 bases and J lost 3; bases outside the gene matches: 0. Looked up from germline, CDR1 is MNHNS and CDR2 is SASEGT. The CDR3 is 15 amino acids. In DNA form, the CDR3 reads TGTGCCAGCAGTGAAACTAGCGGGAGCTACAATGAGCAGTTCTTC. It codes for CASSETSGSYNEQFF.

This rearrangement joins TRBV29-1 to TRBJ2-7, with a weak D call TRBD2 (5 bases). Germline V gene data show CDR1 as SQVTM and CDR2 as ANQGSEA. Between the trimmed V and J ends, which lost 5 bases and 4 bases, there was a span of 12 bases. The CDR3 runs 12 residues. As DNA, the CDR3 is TGCAGCGTTTCCAGCGGTCCATACGAGCAGTACTTC. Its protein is CSVSSGPYEQYF.

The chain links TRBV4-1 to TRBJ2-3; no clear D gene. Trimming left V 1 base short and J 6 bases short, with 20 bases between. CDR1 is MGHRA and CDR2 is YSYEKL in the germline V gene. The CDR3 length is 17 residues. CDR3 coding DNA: TGCGCCAGCAGCCAAGCCGACCACCGACCTGAGGCGGATACGCAGTATTTT. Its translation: CASSQADHRPEADTQYF.

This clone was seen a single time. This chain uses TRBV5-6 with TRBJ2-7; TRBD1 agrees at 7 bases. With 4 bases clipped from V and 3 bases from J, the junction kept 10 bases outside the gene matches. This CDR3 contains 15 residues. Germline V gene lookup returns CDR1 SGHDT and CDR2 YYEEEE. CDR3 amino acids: CASSPSDRNFYEQYF. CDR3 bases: TGTGCCAGCAGCCCCTCGGACAGGAACTTCTACGAGCAGTACTTC.

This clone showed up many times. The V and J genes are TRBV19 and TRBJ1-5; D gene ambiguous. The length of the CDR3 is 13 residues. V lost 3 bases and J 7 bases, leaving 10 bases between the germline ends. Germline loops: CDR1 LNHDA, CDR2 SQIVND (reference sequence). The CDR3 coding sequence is TGTGCCAGTAGTATTGAGGGAAACCAGCCCCAGCATTTT. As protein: CASSIEGNQPQHF.

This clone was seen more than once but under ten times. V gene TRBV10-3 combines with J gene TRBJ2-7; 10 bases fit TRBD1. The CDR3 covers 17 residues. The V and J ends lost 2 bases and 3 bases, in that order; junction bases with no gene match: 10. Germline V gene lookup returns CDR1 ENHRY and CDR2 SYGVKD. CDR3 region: CAISENRDRGPHYEQYF. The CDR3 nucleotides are TGTGCCATCAGTGAGAACCGGGACAGGGGACCCCACTACGAGCAGTACTTC.

The CDR3 reads CASSGWDSLSGELFF. The CDR3 nucleotides are TGTGCCAGCAGCGGATGGGACAGTTTAAGCGGGGAGCTGTTTTTT. The chain has TRBV7-9 and TRBJ2-2, with 7 bases identical to TRBD1. Trimming cost V 5 bases and J 7 bases; bases outside gene matches: 10. There are 15 residues in the CDR3. Germline-derived CDR1 and CDR2 are SEHNR and FQNEAQ (reference sequence).

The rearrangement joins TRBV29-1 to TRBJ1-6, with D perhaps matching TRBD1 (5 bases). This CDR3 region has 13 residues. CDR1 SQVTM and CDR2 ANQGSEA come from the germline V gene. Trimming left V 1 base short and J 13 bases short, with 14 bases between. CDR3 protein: CSVEVGTGGPLHF. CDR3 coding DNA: TGCAGCGTTGAAGTGGGGACCGGAGGCCCCCTCCACTTT.